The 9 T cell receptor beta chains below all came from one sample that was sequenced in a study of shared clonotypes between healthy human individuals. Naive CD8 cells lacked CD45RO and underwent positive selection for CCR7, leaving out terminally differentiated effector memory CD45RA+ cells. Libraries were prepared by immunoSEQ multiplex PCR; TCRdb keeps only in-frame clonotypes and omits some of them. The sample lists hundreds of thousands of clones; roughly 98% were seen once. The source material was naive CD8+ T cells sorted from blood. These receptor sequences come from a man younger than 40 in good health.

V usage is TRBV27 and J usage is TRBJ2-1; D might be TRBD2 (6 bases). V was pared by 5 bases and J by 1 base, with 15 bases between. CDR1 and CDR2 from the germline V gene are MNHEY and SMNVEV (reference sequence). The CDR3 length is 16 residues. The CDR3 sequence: CASSPLAARSYNEQFF. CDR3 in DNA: TGTGCCAGCAGTCCCTTAGCGGCTAGGTCCTACAATGAGCAGTTCTTC.

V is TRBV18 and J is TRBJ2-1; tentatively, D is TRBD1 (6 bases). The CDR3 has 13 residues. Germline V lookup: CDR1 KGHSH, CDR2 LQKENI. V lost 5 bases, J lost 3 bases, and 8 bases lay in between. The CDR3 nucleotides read TGTGCCAGCTCAGAGGACAGCTACAATGAGCAGTTCTTC. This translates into CASSEDSYNEQFF.

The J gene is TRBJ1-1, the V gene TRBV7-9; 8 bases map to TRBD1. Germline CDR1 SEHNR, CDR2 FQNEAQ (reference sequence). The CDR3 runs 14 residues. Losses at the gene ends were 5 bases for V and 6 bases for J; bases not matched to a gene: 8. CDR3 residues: CASSPGQGGAEAFF. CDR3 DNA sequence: TGTGCCAGCAGCCCAGGACAGGGCGGCGCTGAAGCTTTCTTT.

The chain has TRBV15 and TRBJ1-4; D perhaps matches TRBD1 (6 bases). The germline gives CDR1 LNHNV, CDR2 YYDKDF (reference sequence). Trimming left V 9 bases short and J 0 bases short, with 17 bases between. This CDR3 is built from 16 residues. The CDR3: CATGGQGKTTNEKLFF. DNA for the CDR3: TGTGCCACTGGGGGACAAGGGAAAACAACTAATGAAAAACTGTTTTTT. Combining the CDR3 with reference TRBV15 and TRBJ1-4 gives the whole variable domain DAMVIQNPRYQVTQFGKPVTLSCSQTLNHNVMYWYQQKSSQAPKLLFHYYDKDFNNEADTPDNFQSRRPNTSFCFLDIRSPGLGDTAMYLCATGGQGKTTNEKLFFGSGTQLSVL.

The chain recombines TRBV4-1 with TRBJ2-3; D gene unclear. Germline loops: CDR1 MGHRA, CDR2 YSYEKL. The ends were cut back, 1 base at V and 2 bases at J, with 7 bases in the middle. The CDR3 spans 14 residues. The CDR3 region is CASSQVPNTDTQYF. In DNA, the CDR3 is TGCGCCAGCAGCCAAGTACCCAACACAGATACGCAGTATTTT.

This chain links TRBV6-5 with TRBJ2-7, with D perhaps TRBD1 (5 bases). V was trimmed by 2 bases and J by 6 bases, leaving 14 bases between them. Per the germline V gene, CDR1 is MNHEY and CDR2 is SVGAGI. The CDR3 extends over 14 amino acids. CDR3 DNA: TGTGCCAGCAGTTACGGGGCTCAGGGCGGCGAGCAGTACTTC. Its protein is CASSYGAQGGEQYF.

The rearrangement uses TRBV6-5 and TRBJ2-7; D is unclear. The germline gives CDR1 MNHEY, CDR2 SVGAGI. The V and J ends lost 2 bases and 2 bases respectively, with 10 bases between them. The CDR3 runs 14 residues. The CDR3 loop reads CASSYKDPTYEQYF. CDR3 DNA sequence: TGTGCCAGCAGTTACAAGGACCCCACCTACGAGCAGTACTTC.

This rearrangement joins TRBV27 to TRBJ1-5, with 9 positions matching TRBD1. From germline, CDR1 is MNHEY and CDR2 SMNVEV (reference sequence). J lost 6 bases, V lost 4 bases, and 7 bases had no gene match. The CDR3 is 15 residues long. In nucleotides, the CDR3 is TGTGCCAGCAGTTCCCGACAGGGGGTCAGTCAGCCCCAGCATTTT. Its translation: CASSSRQGVSQPQHF.

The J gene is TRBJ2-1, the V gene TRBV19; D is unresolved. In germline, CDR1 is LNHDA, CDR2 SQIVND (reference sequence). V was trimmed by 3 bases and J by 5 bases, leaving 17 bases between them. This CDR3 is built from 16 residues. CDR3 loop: CASSITDWNGNNEQFF. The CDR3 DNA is TGTGCCAGTAGTATTACCGATTGGAACGGTAACAATGAGCAGTTCTTC.